The text below deals with one T cell receptor (beta chain). Its antigen is not identified. The source of the sample is a study of OX40 agonist ivuxolimab in advanced cancers. General study results and limits: At 0.1 to 3.0 mg/kg and by week 6, CD4+ and CD8+ T cells in the blood had expanded clonally. The investigators did not determine what antigen specificity the expanded peripheral T cells had. Relative to CD4+ cells, CD8+ T cells on average had more expanded clones.

Germline V gene data show CDR1 as SEHNR and CDR2 as FQNEAQ (reference sequence). The CDR3 runs to 9 residues. V lost 11 bases and J 7 bases, leaving 9 bases between the germline ends. Baseline, cycle 4 day 1, and cycle 7 day 1 were the blood sampling points. Sequenced by immunoSEQ multiplex PCR; TCRdb stores in-frame clones only, minus some. The data show around 60,000 clones, 89% seen once. The source was CD4+ or CD8+ T cells sorted from blood, collected in a trial of the OX40 agonist ivuxolimab. The rearrangement uses TRBV7-9 and TRBJ2-7, with D tentatively TRBD2 (6 bases). This TCR was sampled from an adult with an advanced solid tumor such as melanoma, head and neck, liver or kidney cancer. CDR3 coding DNA: TGTGCCCGGGAGTTGGAGCAGTACTTC. Amino acid sequence: CARELEQYF.